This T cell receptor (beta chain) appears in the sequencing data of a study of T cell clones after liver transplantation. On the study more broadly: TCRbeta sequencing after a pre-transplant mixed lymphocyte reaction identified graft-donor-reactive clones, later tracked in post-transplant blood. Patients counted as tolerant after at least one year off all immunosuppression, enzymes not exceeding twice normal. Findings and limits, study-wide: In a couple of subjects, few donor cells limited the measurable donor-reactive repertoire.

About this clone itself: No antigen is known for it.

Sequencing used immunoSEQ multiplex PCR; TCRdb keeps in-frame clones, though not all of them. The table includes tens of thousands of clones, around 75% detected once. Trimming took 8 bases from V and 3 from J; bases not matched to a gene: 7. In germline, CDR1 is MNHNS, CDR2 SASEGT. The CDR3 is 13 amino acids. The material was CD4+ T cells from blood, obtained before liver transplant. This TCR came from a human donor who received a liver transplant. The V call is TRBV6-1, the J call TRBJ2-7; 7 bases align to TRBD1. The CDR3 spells CASDPTGIYEQYF. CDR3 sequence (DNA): TGTGCCAGCGACCCGACAGGGATCTACGAGCAGTACTTC.